The rows below give T cell receptor beta chains drawn from one sample of a study of cytomegalovirus exposure and HLA in healthy donors. The protocol was immunoSEQ multiplex PCR, while the TCRdb copy is restricted to in-frame clones and leaves out a portion. The sample carries some 190,000 clones, around 83% recorded once. Sequenced input: PBMCs. All receptors derive from a man aged 40-49 years in good health and CMV-seropositive. The CDR3 runs from the conserved cysteine through the conserved F or W. The D gene is left open where the match is weak. Clone size appears in some rows only: once, few, many, or a class for an expanded clone.

>TRBV2|.|.|TRBJ2-5
TGTGCCAGCAGTGATCAACAGGGACAGACCCAGTACTTC
CASSDQQGQTQYF
>TRBV5-1|.|.|TRBJ1-1
TGCGCCAGCAGCTTGGCCCTGGGCAGGTTAACTGAAGCTTTCTTT
CASSLALGRLTEAFF
>TRBV12-5|.|TRBD1|TRBJ1-1
TGTGCTAGTGGTTCCCCCGGACAGGGAGAGGGAAACACTGAAGCTTTCTTT
CASGSPGQGEGNTEAFF
>TRBV7-8|.|TRBD2|TRBJ2-1
TGTGCCAGCAGCTTAGTCCTAGCGGGAGGGTACGAGCAGTTCTTC
CASSLVLAGGYEQFF
>TRBV7-6|few|.|TRBJ2-3
TGTGCCAGCAGCGTCGGAGATACGCAGTATTTT
CASSVGDTQYF
>TRBV7-9|.|.|TRBJ2-1
TGTGCCAGCAGCTTACAGGCGAGTGGGGCCCAACCGTTCTTC
CASSLQASGAQPFF
>TRBV2|.|TRBD2|TRBJ2-7
TGTGCCAGTACTAGCGGGCCCTACGAGCAGTACTTC
CASTSGPYEQYF
>TRBV5-4|once|TRBD2|TRBJ2-7
TGTGCCAGCAGCTCAACTAGCGGACGCTCCTACGAGCAGTACTTC
CASSSTSGRSYEQYF
>TRBV5-6|once|.|TRBJ2-2
TGTGCCAGCAGCCCGCAGGGACAATCCGGGGAGCTGTTTTTT
CASSPQGQSGELFF
>TRBV11-2|.|TRBD1|TRBJ2-7
TGTGCCAGCAGCTCTGACAGGGGAGGCGAGCAGTACTTC
CASSSDRGGEQYF
>TRBV13|.|TRBD2|TRBJ2-1
TGTGCCAGCAGTGGAATCGGGACTAGCGGTTACAATGAGCAGTTCTTC
CASSGIGTSGYNEQFF
>TRBV19|once|.|TRBJ1-5
TGTGCCAGTAGGACTACAGGGAGAATTCAGCAGCCCCAGCATTTT
CASRTTGRIQQPQHF
>TRBV29-1|.|.|TRBJ2-2
TGCAGCGTTGCCTACCTGACAGCGAACACCGGGGAGCTGTTTTTT
CSVAYLTANTGELFF
>TRBV10-3|.|TRBD2|TRBJ2-3
TGTGCCATCAGTGAGTCGATGCTAGCGGCTTCCACAGATACGCAGTATTTT
CAISESMLAASTDTQYF
>TRBV5-1|.|.|TRBJ2-7
TGCGCCAGCAGCCCCGAGCGGGCTTCGTCCTACGAGCAGTACTTC
CASSPERASSYEQYF
>TRBV18|.|TRBD2|TRBJ2-5
TGTGCCAGCTCACCAGGGACTAGCGGGATCGAGACCCAGTACTTC
CASSPGTSGIETQYF
>TRBV10-3|.|TRBD2|TRBJ2-1
TGTGCCATTCAGGCCGCTAGCGGAAAAAGCTCCTACAATGAGCAGTTCTTC
CAIQAASGKSSYNEQFF
>TRBV5-6|.|TRBD1|TRBJ2-3
TGTGCCAGCAGCTTGCTGGGGACAGGGGGCCGGGCAGATACGCAGTATTTT
CASSLLGTGGRADTQYF
>TRBV9|.|TRBD2|TRBJ2-3
TGTGCCAGCAGCGATGCGAGCGGGGCAGATACGCAGTATTTT
CASSDASGADTQYF
>TRBV5-1|.|TRBD1|TRBJ1-4
TGCGCCAGCAGCCACAGGGGGCAGGATGAAAAACTGTTTTTT
CASSHRGQDEKLFF
>TRBV5-1|.|.|TRBJ2-7
TGCGCCAGCAGCCAGACACGGTCCGGGGGTTACGAGCAGTACTTC
CASSQTRSGGYEQYF
>TRBV5-1|.|TRBD1|TRBJ1-4
TGCGCCAGCAGCTCGGCGGGACAGGTCTATGAAAAACTGTTTTTT
CASSSAGQVYEKLFF
>TRBV19|few|TRBD1|TRBJ1-5
TGTGCCAGTAGTAGGGACAGGGTCGAGCCCCAGCATTTT
CASSRDRVEPQHF
>TRBV15|.|.|TRBJ1-3
TGTGCCACCAGCAGAGATCCGCAGGGTGGTGGAAACACCATATATTTT
CATSRDPQGGGNTIYF
>TRBV18|.|TRBD2|TRBJ2-5
TGTGCCAGCTCACCCCCGGGGGGACTCCGACAAGAGACCCAGTACTTC
CASSPPGGLRQETQYF
>TRBV7-9|.|.|TRBJ1-5
TGTGCCAGCAGCTTAGGGAGACGACAGCCCCAGCATTTT
CASSLGRRQPQHF
>TRBV18|.|TRBD1|TRBJ1-2
TGTGCCAGCTCACCATCCAACGACAGGGGCTATGGCTACACCTTC
CASSPSNDRGYGYTF
>TRBV4-2|.|TRBD2|TRBJ2-7
TGTGCCAGCAGCCAAGATCCTGGCGGACTAGCGGGCCGCTCCTACGAGCAGTACTTC
CASSQDPGGLAGRSYEQYF
>TRBV19|.|TRBD1|TRBJ1-4
TGTGCCAGTAGCCGACCCGGGACAGGAGACGAAAAACTGTTTTTT
CASSRPGTGDEKLFF
>TRBV5-5|.|.|TRBJ2-7
TGTGCCAGCAGCTTCGCGGGGGCCCACGAGCAGTACTTC
CASSFAGAHEQYF
>TRBV20-1|.|.|TRBJ2-5
TGCAGTGCTAGAGATCCTCGGGCCCAGTACTTC
CSARDPRAQYF
>TRBV5-4|.|.|TRBJ1-5
TGTGCCAGCAGCTTGGACCCTGACAGAGCCCAGCATTTT
CASSLDPDRAQHF
>TRBV28|once|.|TRBJ2-7
TGTGCCAGCAGTTTCGGGGGACCTTTCCCGGAGCAGTACTTC
CASSFGGPFPEQYF
>TRBV7-6|.|.|TRBJ2-1
TGTGCCAGCAGCCCCGGGGTGATAGCAAGCAATGAGCAGTTCTTC
CASSPGVIASNEQFF
>TRBV5-6|once|.|TRBJ1-2
TGTGCCAGCAGATCGGGGGGGAACTATGGCTACACCTTC
CASRSGGNYGYTF
>TRBV4-1|.|.|TRBJ2-7
TGCGCCAGCAGCCAAGGGACAGACTACGAGCAGTACTTC
CASSQGTDYEQYF
>TRBV5-4|.|.|TRBJ1-1
TGTGCCAGCAGCTTGGCTCACACCAGGTCCCCTGAAGCTTTCTTT
CASSLAHTRSPEAFF
>TRBV2|.|.|TRBJ1-2
TGTGCCAGCATCAAAGGGGCCCCGACAGGAGATGGCTACACCTTC
CASIKGAPTGDGYTF
>TRBV28|.|.|TRBJ2-5
TGTGCCAGCAGTTTCTGGACTATGACGGAGACCCAGTACTTC
CASSFWTMTETQYF
>TRBV14|.|.|TRBJ2-7
TGTGCCAGCAGCCGAGAATCGGTCTCAGGCTACGAGCAGTACTTC
CASSRESVSGYEQYF
>TRBV19|once|.|TRBJ2-7
TGTGCCAGTAGTGTGAACTTGCCGGGAGCAGGGAACGAGCAGTACTTC
CASSVNLPGAGNEQYF
>TRBV7-2|.|.|TRBJ1-1
TGTGCCAGCAGCTTACTCATGAGTGGGAACACTGAAGCTTTCTTT
CASSLLMSGNTEAFF
>TRBV10-3|.|.|TRBJ2-1
TGTGCCATCAGTGGGAATTGGGGAGGCAATGAGCAGTTCTTC
CAISGNWGGNEQFF
>TRBV6-6|.|TRBD2|TRBJ2-1
TGTGCCAGCAGCTCCCCCGGGGGGGGAAACAATGAGCAGTTCTTC
CASSSPGGGNNEQFF
>TRBV7-6|.|.|TRBJ2-1
TGTGCCAGCAGCACCCAGGGGGTGGTAGCGGCAAATGAGCAGTTCTTC
CASSTQGVVAANEQFF
>TRBV5-1|.|TRBD2|TRBJ2-3
TGCGCCAGCAGCTTGGGTACTAGCGGGGGCACAGATACGCAGTATTTT
CASSLGTSGGTDTQYF
>TRBV19|.|TRBD1|TRBJ2-6
TGTGCCACTCGGATTGGCATGGGACAGGGGAACGCCGGGGCCAACGTCCTGACTTTC
CATRIGMGQGNAGANVLTF
>TRBV6-5|.|TRBD1|TRBJ1-2
TGTGCCAGCAGACAGGGGGCTTATGGCTACACCTTC
CASRQGAYGYTF
>TRBV6-5|.|TRBD1|TRBJ2-1
TGTGCCAGCAGAGAAGGGACAGGGGGGAATGAGCAGTTCTTC
CASREGTGGNEQFF
>TRBV29-1|.|TRBD1|TRBJ1-2
TGCACATTTCGTACGGGACAGGGGGAAAACTATGGCTACACCTTC
CTFRTGQGENYGYTF
>TRBV7-8|.|.|TRBJ2-7
TGTGCCAGCAGCCCTCGACGTCACTACGAGCAGTACTTC
CASSPRRHYEQYF
>TRBV13|few|.|TRBJ1-2
TGTGCCAGCAGCTTGTTTCGATTGGCAGAAAACTATGGCTACACCTTC
CASSLFRLAENYGYTF
>TRBV10-2|.|TRBD2|TRBJ2-7
TGCGCCAGCAGTGAGTCGGCCGGGGGAGGGCCCTACGAGCAGTACTTC
CASSESAGGGPYEQYF